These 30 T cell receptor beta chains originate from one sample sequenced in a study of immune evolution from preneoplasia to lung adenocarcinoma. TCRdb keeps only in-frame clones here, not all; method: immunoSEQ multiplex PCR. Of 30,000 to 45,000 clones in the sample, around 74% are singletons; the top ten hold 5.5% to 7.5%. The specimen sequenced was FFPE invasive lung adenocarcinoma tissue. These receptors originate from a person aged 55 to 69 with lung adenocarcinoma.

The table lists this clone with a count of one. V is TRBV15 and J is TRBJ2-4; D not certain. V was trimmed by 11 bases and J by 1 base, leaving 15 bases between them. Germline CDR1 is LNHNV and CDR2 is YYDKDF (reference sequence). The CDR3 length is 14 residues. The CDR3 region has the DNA TGTGCCGAGGCACCGTACCGGGCCAAAAACATTCAGTACTTC. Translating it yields CAEAPYRAKNIQYF.

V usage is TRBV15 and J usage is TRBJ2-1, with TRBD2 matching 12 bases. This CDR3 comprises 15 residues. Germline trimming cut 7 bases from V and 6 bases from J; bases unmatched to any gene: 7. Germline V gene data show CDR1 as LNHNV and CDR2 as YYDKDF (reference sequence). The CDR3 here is CATKSGLAGTNEQFF. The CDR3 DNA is TGTGCCACCAAAAGTGGACTAGCGGGGACCAATGAGCAGTTCTTC. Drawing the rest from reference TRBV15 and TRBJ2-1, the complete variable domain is DAMVIQNPRYQVTQFGKPVTLSCSQTLNHNVMYWYQQKSSQAPKLLFHYYDKDFNNEADTPDNFQSRRPNTSFCFLDIRSPGLGDTAMYLCATKSGLAGTNEQFFGPGTRLTVL.

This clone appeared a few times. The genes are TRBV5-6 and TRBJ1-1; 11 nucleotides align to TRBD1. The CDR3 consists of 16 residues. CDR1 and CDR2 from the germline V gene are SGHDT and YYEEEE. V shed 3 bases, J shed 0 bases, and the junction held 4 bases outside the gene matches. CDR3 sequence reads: CASSWDRGLVNTEAFF. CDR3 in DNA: TGTGCCAGCAGCTGGGACAGGGGGTTGGTGAACACTGAAGCTTTCTTT.

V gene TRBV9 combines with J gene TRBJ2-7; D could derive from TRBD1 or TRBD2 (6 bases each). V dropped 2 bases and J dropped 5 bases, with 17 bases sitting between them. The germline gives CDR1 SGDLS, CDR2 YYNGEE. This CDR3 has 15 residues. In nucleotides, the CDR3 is TGTGCCAGCAGCGTCTCCCCACAGGGAGGCCACGAGCAGTACTTC. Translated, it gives CASSVSPQGGHEQYF.

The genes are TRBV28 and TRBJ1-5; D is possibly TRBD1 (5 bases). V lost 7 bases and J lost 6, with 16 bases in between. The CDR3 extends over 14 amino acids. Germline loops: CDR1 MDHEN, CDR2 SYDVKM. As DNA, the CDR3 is TGTGCCAGCACCCAACCGGGGGGTACTCAGCCCCAGCATTTT. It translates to CASTQPGGTQPQHF.

The CDR3 sequence: CASSPNGGNQPQHF. Here the CDR3 DNA reads TGTGCCAGCAGTCCAAACGGGGGAAATCAGCCCCAGCATTTT. The rearrangement links TRBV28 to TRBJ1-5; possibly TRBD1 for D (5 bases). The V end was cut by 5 bases, the J end by 4 bases, with 12 bases between. Germline V CDR1 and CDR2: MDHEN, SYDVKM. The CDR3 spans 14 residues.

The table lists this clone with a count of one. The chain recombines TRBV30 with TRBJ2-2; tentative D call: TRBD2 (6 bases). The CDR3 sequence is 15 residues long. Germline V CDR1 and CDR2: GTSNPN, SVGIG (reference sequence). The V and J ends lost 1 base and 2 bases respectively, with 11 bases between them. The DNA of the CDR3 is TGTGCCTGGAGTGGCGGGACCCCAAACACCGGGGAGCTGTTTTTT. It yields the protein CAWSGGTPNTGELFF.

In DNA, the CDR3 is TGTGCCAGCAGTTTTAATCCGGGACTAGACACCGGGGAGCTGTTTTTT. This sequence encodes CASSFNPGLDTGELFF. The rearrangement uses TRBV28 and TRBJ2-2, with 8 bases matching TRBD2. Trimming removed 3 bases from V and 3 bases from J; junction bases left unmatched: 6. The V gene's germline CDR1 is MDHEN and CDR2 SYDVKM. The CDR3 extends over 16 amino acids.

The DNA of the CDR3 is TGTGCCAGCAGTGAAAGGGCAGATACGCAGTATTTT. Translation: CASSERADTQYF. The chain carries TRBV2 and TRBJ2-3; D unclear. Per germline, CDR1 SNHLY and CDR2 FYNNEI. Trimming removed 2 bases from V and 4 bases from J, with 4 bases in between. The CDR3 has 12 amino acids.

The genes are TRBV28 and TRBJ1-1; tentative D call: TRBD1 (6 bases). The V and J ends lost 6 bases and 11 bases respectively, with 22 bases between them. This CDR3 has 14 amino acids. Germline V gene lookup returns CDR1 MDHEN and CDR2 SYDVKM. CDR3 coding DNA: TGTGCCAGCAGCCAATCTAACACAGGGTTGCGTGCTTTCTTT. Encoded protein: CASSQSNTGLRAFF.

The CDR3 loop is CASARRGVNTEAFF. The CDR3 nucleotides are TGCGCCAGCGCAAGGCGAGGGGTGAACACTGAAGCTTTCTTT. The V call is TRBV10-2, the J call TRBJ1-1; tentative D call: TRBD1 (5 bases). This CDR3 is built from 14 residues. Trimming took 8 bases from V and 0 from J, leaving 13 bases between them. Looked up from germline, CDR1 is WSHSY and CDR2 is SAAADI.

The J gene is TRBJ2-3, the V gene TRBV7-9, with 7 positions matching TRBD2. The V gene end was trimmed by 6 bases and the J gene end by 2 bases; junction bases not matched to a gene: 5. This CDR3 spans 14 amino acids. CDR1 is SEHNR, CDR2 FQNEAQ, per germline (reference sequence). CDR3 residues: CASSHGLVTDTQYF. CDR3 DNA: TGTGCCAGCAGTCACGGACTAGTCACAGATACGCAGTATTTT. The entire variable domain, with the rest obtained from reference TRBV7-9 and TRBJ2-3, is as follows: DTGVSQNPRHKITKRGQNVTFRCDPISEHNRLYWYRQTLGQGPEFLTYFQNEAQLEKSRLLSDRFSAERPKGSFSTLEIQRTEQGDSAMYLCASSHGLVTDTQYFGPGTRLTVL.

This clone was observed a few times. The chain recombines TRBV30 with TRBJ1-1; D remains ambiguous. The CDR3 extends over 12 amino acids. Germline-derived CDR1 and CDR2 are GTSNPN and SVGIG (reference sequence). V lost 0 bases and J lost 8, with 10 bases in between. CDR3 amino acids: CAWSVQGREAFF. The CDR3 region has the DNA TGTGCCTGGAGTGTACAAGGTCGAGAAGCTTTCTTT.

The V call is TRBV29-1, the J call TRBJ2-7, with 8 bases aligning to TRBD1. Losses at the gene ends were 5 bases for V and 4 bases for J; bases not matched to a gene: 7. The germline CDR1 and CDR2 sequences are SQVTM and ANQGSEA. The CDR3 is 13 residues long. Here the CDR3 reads CSVRTGRSYEQYF. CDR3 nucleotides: TGCAGCGTTCGGACAGGGAGATCTTACGAGCAGTACTTC.

The chain's CDR3 is CASSRKGNTEAFF. CDR3 bases: TGTGCCAGCAGCCGAAAAGGCAACACTGAAGCTTTCTTT. The chain couples TRBV5-4 to TRBJ1-1; D remains ambiguous. The V and J ends lost 4 bases and 2 bases respectively, with 9 bases between them. This CDR3 is 13 amino acids long. Germline values: CDR1 SGHNT, CDR2 YYREEE (reference sequence). Complete variable domain (other parts from reference TRBV5-4 and TRBJ1-1): ETGVTQSPTHLIKTRGQQVTLRCSSQSGHNTVSWYQQALGQGPQFIFQYYREEENGRGNFPPRFSGLQFPNYSSELNVNALELDDSALYLCASSRKGNTEAFFGQGTRLTVV.

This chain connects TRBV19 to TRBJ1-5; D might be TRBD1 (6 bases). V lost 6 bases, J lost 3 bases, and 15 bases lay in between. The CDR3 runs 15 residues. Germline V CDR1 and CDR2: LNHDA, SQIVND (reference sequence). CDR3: CASRRTGSYNQPQHF. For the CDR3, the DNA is TGTGCCAGTAGACGCACAGGGAGCTACAATCAGCCCCAGCATTTT.

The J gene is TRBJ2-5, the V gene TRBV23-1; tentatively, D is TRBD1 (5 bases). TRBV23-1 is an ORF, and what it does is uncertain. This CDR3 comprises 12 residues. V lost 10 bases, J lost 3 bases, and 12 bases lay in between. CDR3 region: CATRESKETQYF. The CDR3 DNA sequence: TGCGCCACCAGGGAATCCAAAGAGACCCAGTACTTC.

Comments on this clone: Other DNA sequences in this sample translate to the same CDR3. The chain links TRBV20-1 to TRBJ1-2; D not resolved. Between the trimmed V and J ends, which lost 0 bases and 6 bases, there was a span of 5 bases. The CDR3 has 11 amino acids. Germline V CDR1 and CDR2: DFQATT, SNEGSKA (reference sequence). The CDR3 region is CSARDLNGYTF. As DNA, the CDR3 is TGCAGTGCTAGAGACCTCAATGGCTACACCTTC.

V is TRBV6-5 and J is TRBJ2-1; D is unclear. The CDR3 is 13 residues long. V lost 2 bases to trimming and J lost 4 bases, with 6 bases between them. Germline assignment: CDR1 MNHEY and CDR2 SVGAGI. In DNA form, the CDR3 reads TGTGCCAGCAGTTACAACTATTACAATGAGCAGTTCTTC. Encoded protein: CASSYNYYNEQFF.

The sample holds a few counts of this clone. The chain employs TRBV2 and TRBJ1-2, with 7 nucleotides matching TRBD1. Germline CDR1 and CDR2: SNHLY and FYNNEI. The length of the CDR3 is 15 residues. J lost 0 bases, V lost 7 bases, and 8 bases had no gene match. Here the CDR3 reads CASTRDSLTNYGYTF. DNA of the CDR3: TGTGCCAGCACCCGGGACAGTTTGACTAACTATGGCTACACCTTC.

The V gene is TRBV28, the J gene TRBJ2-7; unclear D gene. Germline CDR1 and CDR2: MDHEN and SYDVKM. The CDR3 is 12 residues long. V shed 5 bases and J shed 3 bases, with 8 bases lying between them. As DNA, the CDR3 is TGTGCCAGCAGTGCAAATATCTACGAGCAGTACTTC. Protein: CASSANIYEQYF.

CDR3 coding DNA: TGCAGCGTTTTCGACAGGGAGTGGGACTACGAGCAGTACTTC. It specifies CSVFDREWDYEQYF. The rearrangement joins TRBV29-1 to TRBJ2-7, with 7 nucleotides matching TRBD1. The CDR3 contains 14 residues. The germline gives CDR1 SQVTM, CDR2 ANQGSEA. V dropped 5 bases and J dropped 3; count of bases not matched to a gene: 10.

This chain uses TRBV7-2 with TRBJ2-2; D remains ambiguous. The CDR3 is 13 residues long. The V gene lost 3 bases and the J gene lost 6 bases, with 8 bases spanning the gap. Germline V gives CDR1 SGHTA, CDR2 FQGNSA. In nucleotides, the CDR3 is TGTGCCAGCAGCTTCACACCATCCGGGGAGCTGTTTTTT. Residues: CASSFTPSGELFF.

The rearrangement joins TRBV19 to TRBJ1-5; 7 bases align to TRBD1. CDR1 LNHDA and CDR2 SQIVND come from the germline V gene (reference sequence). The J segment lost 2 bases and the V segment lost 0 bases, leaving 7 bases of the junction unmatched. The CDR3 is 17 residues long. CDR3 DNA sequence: TGTGCCAGTAGTATAGAGGGAGGGGGCTTGGGCAATCAGCCCCAGCATTTT. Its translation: CASSIEGGGLGNQPQHF.

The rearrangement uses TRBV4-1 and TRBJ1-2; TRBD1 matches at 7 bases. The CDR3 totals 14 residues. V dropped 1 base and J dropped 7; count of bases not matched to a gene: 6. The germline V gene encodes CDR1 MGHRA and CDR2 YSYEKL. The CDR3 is CASSQVGTVPGYTF. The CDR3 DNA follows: TGCGCCAGCAGCCAAGTAGGGACAGTCCCTGGCTACACCTTC.

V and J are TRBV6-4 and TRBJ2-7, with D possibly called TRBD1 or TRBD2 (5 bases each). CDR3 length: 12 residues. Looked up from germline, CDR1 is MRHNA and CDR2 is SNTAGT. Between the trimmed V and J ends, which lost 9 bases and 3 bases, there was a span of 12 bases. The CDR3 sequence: CASHRRFYEQYF. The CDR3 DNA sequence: TGTGCCAGTCACAGGAGGTTCTACGAGCAGTACTTC.

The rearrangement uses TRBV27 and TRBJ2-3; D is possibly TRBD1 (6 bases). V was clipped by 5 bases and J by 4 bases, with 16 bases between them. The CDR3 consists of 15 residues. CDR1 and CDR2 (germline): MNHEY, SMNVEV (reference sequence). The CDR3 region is CASSGQTRGADTQYF. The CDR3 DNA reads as TGTGCCAGCAGTGGACAGACCAGGGGCGCAGATACGCAGTATTTT.

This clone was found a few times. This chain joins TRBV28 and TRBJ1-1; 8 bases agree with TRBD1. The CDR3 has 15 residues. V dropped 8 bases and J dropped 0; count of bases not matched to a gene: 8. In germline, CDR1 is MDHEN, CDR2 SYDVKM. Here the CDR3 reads CASEPGQGLNTEAFF. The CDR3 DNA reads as TGTGCCAGCGAGCCTGGACAGGGTTTGAACACTGAAGCTTTCTTT.

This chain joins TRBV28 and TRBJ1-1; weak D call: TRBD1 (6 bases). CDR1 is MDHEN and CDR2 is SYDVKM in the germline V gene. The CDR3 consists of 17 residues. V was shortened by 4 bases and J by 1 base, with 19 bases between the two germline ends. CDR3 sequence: CASSSPGASTGNTEAFF. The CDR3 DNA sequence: TGTGCCAGCAGTTCTCCCGGGGCCTCGACAGGGAACACTGAAGCTTTCTTT. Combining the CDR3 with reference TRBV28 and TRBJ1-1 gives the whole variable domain DVKVTQSSRYLVKRTGEKVFLECVQDMDHENMFWYRQDPGLGLRLIYFSYDVKMKEKGDIPEGYSVSREKKERFSLILESASTNQTSMYLCASSSPGASTGNTEAFFGQGTRLTVV.

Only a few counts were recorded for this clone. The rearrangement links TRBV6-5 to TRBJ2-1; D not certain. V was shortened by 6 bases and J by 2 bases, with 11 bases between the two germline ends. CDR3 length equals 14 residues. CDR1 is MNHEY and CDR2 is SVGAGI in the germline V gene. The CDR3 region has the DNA TGTGCCAGCAGGCACGGCCCCCCCTACAATGAGCAGTTCTTC. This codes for CASRHGPPYNEQFF.